A single sample gave rise to the 18 T cell receptor beta chains below, sequenced in a study of blood T cell repertoires in COVID-19. The assay was immunoSEQ multiplex PCR, and TCRdb's table has in-frame clones only and misses some. The sample shows about 120,000 clones, 70% to 80% of them seen only once. The sequencing sample was made of peripheral blood. All receptors come from a human donor in a cohort sampled during active COVID-19.

This chain links TRBV13 with TRBJ1-3; a possible D gene is TRBD1 (5 bases). The CDR3 length is 15 residues. V dropped 8 bases and J dropped 0 bases, with 14 bases sitting between them. The germline V gene has CDR1 PRHDT and CDR2 FYEKMQ (reference sequence). The CDR3, as DNA: TGTGCCAGCCTACAGGCAGGTTACTCTGGAAACACCATATATTTT. Translation: CASLQAGYSGNTIYF.

The chain uses TRBV18 and TRBJ2-7; D is perhaps TRBD2 (5 bases). Germline V gene lookup returns CDR1 KGHSH and CDR2 LQKENI. The CDR3 is made up of 14 amino acids. The V end was cut by 2 bases, the J end by 3 bases, with 11 bases between. The CDR3 loop reads CASSPESGNYEQYF. As DNA, the CDR3 is TGTGCCAGCTCACCAGAGTCGGGAAACTACGAGCAGTACTTC.

The rearrangement uses TRBV27 and TRBJ1-6, with D uncertain. The V end lost 3 bases, the J end lost 6 bases, and 6 bases lay between the germline ends. The V gene's germline CDR1 is MNHEY and CDR2 SMNVEV (reference sequence). This CDR3 comprises 13 residues. CDR3 sequence: CASSFDSNSPLHF. As DNA, the CDR3 is TGTGCCAGCAGTTTTGACTCTAATTCACCCCTCCACTTT.

This clone has a handful of counts. The V gene is TRBV5-1, the J gene TRBJ2-7; D is ambiguous. The CDR3 is 13 amino acids. V shed 0 bases and J shed 3 bases, with 7 bases lying between them. CDR1 and CDR2 from the germline V gene are SGHRS and YFSETQ. The CDR3 here is CASSLGSLYEQYF. The CDR3 coding sequence is TGCGCCAGCAGCTTGGGGAGTCTCTACGAGCAGTACTTC.

The V gene is TRBV10-3, the J gene TRBJ1-2, with a weak D call TRBD1 (6 bases). The CDR3 spans 16 residues. Germline V lookup: CDR1 ENHRY, CDR2 SYGVKD. The V gene lost 6 bases and the J gene lost 7 bases, with 24 bases spanning the gap. The CDR3 is CAISRKEDRGLGGYTF. The CDR3 DNA is TGTGCCATCAGCCGGAAGGAGGACAGAGGTTTGGGTGGCTACACCTTC.

The V gene is TRBV3-1 (or the pseudogene TRBV3-2), the J gene TRBJ1-4; the match to TRBD1 covers 10 bases. CDR1 LGHDT and CDR2 YNNKEL come from the germline V gene (reference sequence). The CDR3 is 18 residues long. The V gene end was trimmed by 1 base and the J gene end by 7 bases; junction bases not matched to a gene: 12. The DNA of the CDR3 is TGTGCCAGCAGCCAAGTTTGGGGGACAGGGGCCGTTATTGAAAAACTGTTTTTT. It translates to CASSQVWGTGAVIEKLFF.

The chain carries TRBV27 and TRBJ2-1; D not certain. Germline V gene lookup returns CDR1 MNHEY and CDR2 SMNVEV (reference sequence). V was cut by 6 bases and J by 6 bases, with 6 bases left in between. The CDR3 is 11 residues long. The CDR3 spells CASSLGNEQFF. The DNA of the CDR3 is TGTGCCAGCAGCCTAGGCAATGAGCAGTTCTTC.

This clone was recorded once. V gene TRBV19 combines with J gene TRBJ2-5; D uncertain. Per the germline V gene, CDR1 is LNHDA and CDR2 is SQIVND (reference sequence). The CDR3 consists of 10 residues. Trimming removed 5 bases at V and 5 bases at J, with 3 bases between. The CDR3 DNA reads TGTGCCAGTAGTCAGGAGACCCAGTACTTC. It specifies CASSQETQYF.

This clone was seen a handful of times. The chain uses TRBV6-6 and TRBJ2-7, with 7 nucleotides matching TRBD1. After removal of 5 bases from V and 3 bases from J, the junction contained 7 bases not matched to a gene. The CDR3 is 14 residues long. Germline CDR1 is MNHNY and CDR2 is SVGAGI (reference sequence). The CDR3 DNA is TGTGCCAGCAGTCCAGGGGGTGTTCTCTACGAGCAGTACTTC. Its translation is CASSPGGVLYEQYF.

The chain carries TRBV29-1 and TRBJ2-1; 11 bases line up with TRBD2. The V segment lost 6 bases and the J segment 12 bases; nucleotides outside the gene matches: 7. This CDR3 region has 12 residues. CDR1 SQVTM and CDR2 ANQGSEA come from the germline V gene. The CDR3 region is CSVELAGVTQFF. CDR3 DNA sequence: TGCAGCGTCGAACTAGCGGGAGTAACGCAGTTCTTC.

The chain links TRBV7-9 to TRBJ1-2; no clear D. The CDR3 length is 16 residues. Germline CDR1 SEHNR, CDR2 FQNEAQ (reference sequence). V was clipped by 5 bases and J by 4 bases, with 20 bases between them. The CDR3 DNA is TGTGCCAGCAGCAAGGGAGGCCCCCACCCTGGCTATGGCTACACCTTC. Its protein is CASSKGGPHPGYGYTF.

V usage is TRBV5-6 and J usage is TRBJ1-6, with no clear D. The CDR3 runs 16 residues. The V end lost 3 bases, the J end lost 3 bases, and 13 bases lay between the germline ends. From germline, CDR1 is SGHDT and CDR2 YYEEEE. The CDR3 reads CASSSEGYGYNSPLHF. The CDR3 coding sequence is TGTGCCAGCAGCTCGGAGGGTTATGGCTATAATTCACCCCTCCACTTT. Variable domain in full (rest from reference TRBV5-6 and TRBJ1-6): DAGVTQSPTHLIKTRGQQVTLRCSPKSGHDTVSWYQQALGQGPQFIFQYYEEEERQRGNFPDRFSGHQFPNYSSELNVNALLLGDSALYLCASSSEGYGYNSPLHFGNGTRLTVT.

The rearrangement joins TRBV4-1 to TRBJ1-2; 7 bases map to TRBD1. Germline assignment: CDR1 MGHRA and CDR2 YSYEKL. V was clipped by 0 bases and J by 6 bases; unmatched bases: 4. There are 14 residues in the CDR3. The CDR3 nucleotides read TGCGCCAGCAGCCAAGAAATGGACAGGAATGGCTACACCTTC. This codes for CASSQEMDRNGYTF.

The genes are TRBV6-5 and TRBJ1-1; D is possibly TRBD1 (5 bases). In germline, CDR1 is MNHEY, CDR2 SVGAGI. V lost 4 bases, J lost 6 bases, and 15 bases lay in between. The CDR3 totals 14 residues. DNA for the CDR3: TGTGCCAGCAGTTTAGGGGCAGGGATCCCTGAAGCTTTCTTT. Translating gives CASSLGAGIPEAFF.

This clone was picked up a small number of times. The V gene is TRBV2, the J gene TRBJ1-4; D perhaps matches TRBD1 (6 bases). Germline CDR1 SNHLY, CDR2 FYNNEI. V was cut by 6 bases and J by 7 bases, with 6 bases left in between. The CDR3 is 11 amino acids. CDR3 amino acids: CASRDSEKLFF. DNA of the CDR3: TGTGCCAGCAGGGACAGTGAAAAACTGTTTTTT. Full variable domain (rest looked up from reference TRBV2 and TRBJ1-4): EPEVTQTPSHQVTQMGQEVILRCVPISNHLYFYWYRQILGQKVEFLVSFYNNEISEKSEIFDDQFSVERPDGSNFTLKIRSTKLEDSAMYFCASRDSEKLFFGSGTQLSVL.

The chain links TRBV28 to TRBJ1-2, with a weak D call TRBD1 (5 bases). This CDR3 spans 14 amino acids. With 10 bases removed from V and 8 bases from J, the gap between germline ends came to 23 bases. Germline V gene sequence: CDR1 MDHEN, CDR2 SYDVKM. CDR3: CATSRQGSKRGYTF. CDR3 nucleotides: TGTGCCACCTCCCGGCAGGGCAGCAAACGAGGCTACACCTTC.

A few counts support this clone. V usage is TRBV4-1 and J usage is TRBJ2-1; 11 bases match TRBD2. This CDR3 contains 15 residues. The trim removed 4 bases at V and 4 bases at J, leaving 3 bases unmatched. CDR1 and CDR2 from the germline V gene are MGHRA and YSYEKL. CDR3 coding DNA: TGCGCCAGCAGCCCGAGACTAGCGGGGTACAATGAGCAGTTCTTC. Its protein product is CASSPRLAGYNEQFF.

In its sample, this clone was seen once. The chain employs TRBV7-2 and TRBJ1-1, with TRBD1 as a possible D gene (6 bases). The V gene's germline CDR1 is SGHTA and CDR2 FQGNSA. V dropped 1 base and J dropped 5 bases, with 14 bases sitting between them. CDR3 size: 15 residues. CDR3 region: CASSLGGGASTEAFF. The CDR3 DNA reads as TGTGCCAGCAGCTTAGGCGGGGGCGCGAGTACTGAAGCTTTCTTT.